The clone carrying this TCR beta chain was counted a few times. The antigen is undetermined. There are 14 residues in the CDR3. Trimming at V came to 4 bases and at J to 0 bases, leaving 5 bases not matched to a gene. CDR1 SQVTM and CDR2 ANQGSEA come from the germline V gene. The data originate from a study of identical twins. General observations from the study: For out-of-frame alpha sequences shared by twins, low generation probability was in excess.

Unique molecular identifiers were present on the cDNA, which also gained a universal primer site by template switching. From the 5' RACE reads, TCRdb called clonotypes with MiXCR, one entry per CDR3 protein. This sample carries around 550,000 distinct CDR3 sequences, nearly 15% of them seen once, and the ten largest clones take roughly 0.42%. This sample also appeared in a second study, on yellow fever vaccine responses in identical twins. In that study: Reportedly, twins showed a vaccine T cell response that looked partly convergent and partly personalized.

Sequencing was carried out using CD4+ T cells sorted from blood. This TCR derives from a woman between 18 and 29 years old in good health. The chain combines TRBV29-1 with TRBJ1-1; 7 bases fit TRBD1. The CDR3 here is CSVARGRMNTEAFF. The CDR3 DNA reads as TGCAGCGTTGCGAGGGGGCGAATGAACACTGAAGCTTTCTTT.